This T cell receptor beta chain derives from a study of T cell responses to AZD1222 COVID-19 vaccine. CDR1 and CDR2 from the germline V gene are MNHNS and SASEGT. With 3 bases removed from V and 0 bases from J, the gap between germline ends came to 5 bases. This CDR3 contains 13 residues. A note on this clone: Its cognate antigen is unknown.

General study points: The donor cohort was predominantly white British with a female majority, and clonal diversity may have been underestimated. Only a handful of individuals given AZD1222 were seropositive at baseline. An increase in Spike-specific TCR breadth and depth was observed after two AZD1222 doses.

Only in-frame clones appear in the TCRdb table, and some are missing; sequencing was by immunoSEQ multiplex PCR. The sample includes 250,000 to 300,000 clones, almost 95% seen only once; the top ten take less than 0.65%. The sample in question was peripheral blood, obtained 28 days after the second AZD1222 dose. This clonotype was sampled from an adult who received the AZD1222 COVID-19 vaccine. J is TRBJ2-5 and V is TRBV6-1; D unclear. DNA for the CDR3: TGTGCCAGCAGTGAGAGGTACCAAGAGACCCAGTACTTC. Translated, it gives CASSERYQETQYF.